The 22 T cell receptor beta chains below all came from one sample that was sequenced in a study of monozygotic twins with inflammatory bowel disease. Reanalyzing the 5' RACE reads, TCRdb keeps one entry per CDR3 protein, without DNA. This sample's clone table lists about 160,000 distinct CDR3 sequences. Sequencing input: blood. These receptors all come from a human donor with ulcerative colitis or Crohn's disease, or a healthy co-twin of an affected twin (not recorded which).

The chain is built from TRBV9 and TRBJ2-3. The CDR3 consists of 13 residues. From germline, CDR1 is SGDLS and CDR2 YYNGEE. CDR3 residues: CASSARPTDTQYF.

The CDR3 loop is CASSDSRGYTF. This sequence joins TRBV7-9 and TRBJ1-2; TCRdb's assignment of TRBD1 cannot be checked, as there is no DNA. Germline V lookup: CDR1 SEHNR, CDR2 FQNEAQ (reference sequence). This CDR3 comprises 11 residues.

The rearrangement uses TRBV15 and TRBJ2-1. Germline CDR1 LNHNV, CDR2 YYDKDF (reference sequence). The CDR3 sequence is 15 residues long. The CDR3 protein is CATSRESSEFNEQFF. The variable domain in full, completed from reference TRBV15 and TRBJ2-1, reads DAMVIQNPRYQVTQFGKPVTLSCSQTLNHNVMYWYQQKSSQAPKLLFHYYDKDFNNEADTPDNFQSRRPNTSFCFLDIRSPGLGDTAMYLCATSRESSEFNEQFFGPGTRLTVL.

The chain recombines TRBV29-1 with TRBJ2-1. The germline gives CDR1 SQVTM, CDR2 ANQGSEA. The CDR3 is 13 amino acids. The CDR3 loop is CSVKGISYNEQFF.

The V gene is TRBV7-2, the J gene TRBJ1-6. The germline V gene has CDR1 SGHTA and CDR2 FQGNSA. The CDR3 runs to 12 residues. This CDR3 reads CASSLSNSPLHF.

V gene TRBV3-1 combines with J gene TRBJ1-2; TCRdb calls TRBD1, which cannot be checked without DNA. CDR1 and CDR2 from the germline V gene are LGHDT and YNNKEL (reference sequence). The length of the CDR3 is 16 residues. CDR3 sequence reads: CASSQDVWQGARGYTF.

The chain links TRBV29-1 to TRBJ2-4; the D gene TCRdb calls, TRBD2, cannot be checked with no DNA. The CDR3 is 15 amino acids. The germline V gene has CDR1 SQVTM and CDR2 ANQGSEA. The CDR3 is CSVVTRSLAKNIQYF.

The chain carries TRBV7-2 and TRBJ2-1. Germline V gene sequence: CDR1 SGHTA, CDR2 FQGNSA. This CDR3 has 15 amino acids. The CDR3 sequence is CASSFQASSYNEQFF.

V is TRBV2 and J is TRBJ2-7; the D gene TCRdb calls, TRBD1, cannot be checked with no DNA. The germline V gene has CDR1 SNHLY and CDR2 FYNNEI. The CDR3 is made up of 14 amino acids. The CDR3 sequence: CASTPDPVTYEQYF.

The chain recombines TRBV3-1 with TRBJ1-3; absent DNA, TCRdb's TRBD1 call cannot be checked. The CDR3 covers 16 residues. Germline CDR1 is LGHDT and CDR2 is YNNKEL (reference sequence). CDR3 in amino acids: CASSQGSGTGGNTIYF.

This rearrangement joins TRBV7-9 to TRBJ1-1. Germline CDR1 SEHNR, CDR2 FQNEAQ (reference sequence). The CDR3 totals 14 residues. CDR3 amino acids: CASSLGQADTEAFF.

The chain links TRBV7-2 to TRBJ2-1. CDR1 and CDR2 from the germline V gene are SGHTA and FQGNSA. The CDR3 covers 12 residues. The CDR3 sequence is CASSGNYNEQFF.

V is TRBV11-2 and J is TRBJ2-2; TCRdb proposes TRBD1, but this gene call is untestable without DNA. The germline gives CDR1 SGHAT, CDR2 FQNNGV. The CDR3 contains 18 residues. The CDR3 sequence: CASSRGAVGEPNTGELFF.

The CDR3 loop is CATSRDSADTQYF. The rearrangement uses TRBV24-1 and TRBJ2-3; lacking DNA, the TRBD1 call made by TCRdb goes unchecked. The CDR3 covers 13 residues. Looked up from germline, CDR1 is KGHDR and CDR2 is SFDVKD.

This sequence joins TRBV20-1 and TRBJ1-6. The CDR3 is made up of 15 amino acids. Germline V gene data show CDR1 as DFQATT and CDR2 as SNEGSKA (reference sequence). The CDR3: CSARDIGSWDSPLHF.

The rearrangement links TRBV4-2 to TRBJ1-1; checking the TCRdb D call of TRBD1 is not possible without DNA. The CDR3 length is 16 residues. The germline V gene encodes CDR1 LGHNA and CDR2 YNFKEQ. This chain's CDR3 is CASSQRTGQLNTEAFF.

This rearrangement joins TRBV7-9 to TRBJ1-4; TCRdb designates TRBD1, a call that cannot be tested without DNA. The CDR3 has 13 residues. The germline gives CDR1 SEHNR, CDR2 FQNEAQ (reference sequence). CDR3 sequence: CASSLGGPEKLFF.

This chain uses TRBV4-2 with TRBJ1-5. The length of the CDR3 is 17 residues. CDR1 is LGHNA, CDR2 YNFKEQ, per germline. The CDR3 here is CASSHLPGEPRCQPQHF.

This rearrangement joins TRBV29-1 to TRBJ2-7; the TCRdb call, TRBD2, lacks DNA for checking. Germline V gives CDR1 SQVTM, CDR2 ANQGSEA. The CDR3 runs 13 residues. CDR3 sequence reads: CSAAGTSGYEQYF.

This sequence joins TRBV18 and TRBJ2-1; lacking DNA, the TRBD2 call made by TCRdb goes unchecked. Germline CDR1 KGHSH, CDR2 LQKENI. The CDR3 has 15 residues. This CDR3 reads CASSPDYKLSNEQFF.

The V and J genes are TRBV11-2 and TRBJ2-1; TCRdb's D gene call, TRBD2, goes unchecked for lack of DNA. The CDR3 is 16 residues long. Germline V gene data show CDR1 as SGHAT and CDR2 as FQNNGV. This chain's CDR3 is CASSLGAGGNYNEQFF.

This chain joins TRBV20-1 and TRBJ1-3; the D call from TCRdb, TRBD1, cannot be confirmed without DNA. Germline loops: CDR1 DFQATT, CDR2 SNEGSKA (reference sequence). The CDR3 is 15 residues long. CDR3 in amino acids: CSASGTLSSGNTIYF.